These 5 T cell receptor beta chains share one sample of origin, sequenced in a study of blood T cell repertoires in COVID-19 (dated by TCRdb to 2018 to 2020). The library was built by means of the immunoSEQ multiplex PCR assay. TCRdb took this table from immuneACCESS and kept in-frame rearrangements with V and J called. Such tables lack part of the clones; where checked against another copy, unresolved V genes explain under half of the gap, and the rest is unexplained. The sample table records around 130,000 clones; about 80% of these occur just once. In total, the top ten clones hold about a tenth of the sample. The sequencing sample was made of peripheral blood. The receptor set was obtained from a human donor in a cohort sampled during active COVID-19.

V usage is TRBV27 and J usage is TRBJ1-2; D might be TRBD1 (5 bases). The CDR3 length is 15 residues. Between the trimmed V and J ends, which lost 0 bases and 2 bases, there was a span of 10 bases. Germline loops: CDR1 MNHEY, CDR2 SMNVEV (reference sequence). The CDR3 DNA reads as TGTGCCAGCAGTTTATCAGGGGTTCCAAACTATGGCTACACCTTC. This encodes CASSLSGVPNYGYTF.

The chain is built from TRBV5-4 and TRBJ1-3, with 7 bases lining up with TRBD1. Germline lookup yields CDR1 SGHNT and CDR2 YYREEE (reference sequence). This CDR3 has 14 amino acids. Trimming took 4 bases from V and 0 from J; bases not matched to a gene: 1. DNA of the CDR3: TGTGCCAGCAGCGGGACAGCCTCTGGAAACACCATATATTTT. Its translation is CASSGTASGNTIYF.

The chain couples TRBV7-8 to TRBJ1-5; no definite D call. CDR3 size: 17 residues. Germline-derived CDR1 and CDR2 are SGHVS and FQNEAQ. V was clipped by 0 bases and J by 7 bases, with 19 bases between them. This chain's CDR3 is CASSLASGGPRGQPQHF. DNA of the CDR3: TGTGCCAGCAGCTTAGCCTCGGGAGGGCCCAGAGGCCAGCCCCAGCATTTT.

J is TRBJ1-6 and V is TRBV6-5; D is undetermined. The CDR3 spans 13 residues. Germline lookup yields CDR1 MNHEY and CDR2 SVGAGI. V dropped 6 bases and J dropped 11 bases, with 14 bases sitting between them. This CDR3 reads CASSPLQSAPLHF. The CDR3 DNA is TGTGCCAGCAGCCCCCTACAAAGCGCACCCCTCCACTTT.

The sample holds one count of this clone. V is TRBV10-3 and J is TRBJ2-7, with TRBD2 identical over 8 bases. CDR1 and CDR2 (germline): ENHRY, SYGVKD. CDR3 length equals 15 residues. Losses at the gene ends were 6 bases for V and 4 bases for J; bases not matched to a gene: 11. The CDR3, as DNA: TGTGCCATCAGGGAGCATGGCGGGGGGAATTACGAGCAGTACTTC. Amino acid sequence: CAIREHGGGNYEQYF.